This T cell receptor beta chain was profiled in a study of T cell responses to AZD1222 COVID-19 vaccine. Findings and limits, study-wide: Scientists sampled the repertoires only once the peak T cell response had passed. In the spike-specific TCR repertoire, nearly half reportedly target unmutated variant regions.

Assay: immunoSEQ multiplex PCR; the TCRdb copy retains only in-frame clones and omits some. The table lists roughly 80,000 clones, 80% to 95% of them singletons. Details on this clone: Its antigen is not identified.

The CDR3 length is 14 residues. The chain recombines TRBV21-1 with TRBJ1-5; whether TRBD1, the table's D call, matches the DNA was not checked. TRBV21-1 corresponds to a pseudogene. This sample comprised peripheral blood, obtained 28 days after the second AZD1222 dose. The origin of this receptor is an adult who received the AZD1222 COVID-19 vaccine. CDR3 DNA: TGTGCCAGCCCCCCCGGGACAGGGAATCAGCCCCAGCATTTT. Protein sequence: CASPPGTGNQPQHF.